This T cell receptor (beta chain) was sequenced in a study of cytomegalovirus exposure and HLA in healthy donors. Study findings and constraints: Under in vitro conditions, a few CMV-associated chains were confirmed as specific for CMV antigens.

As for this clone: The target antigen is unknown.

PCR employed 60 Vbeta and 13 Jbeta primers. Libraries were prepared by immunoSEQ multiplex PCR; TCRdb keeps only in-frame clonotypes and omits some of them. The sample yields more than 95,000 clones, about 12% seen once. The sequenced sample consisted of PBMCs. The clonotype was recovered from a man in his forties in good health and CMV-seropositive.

The CDR3 loop is CAISANPGQGDIQETQYF. CDR3 DNA: TGTGCCATCAGTGCTAACCCGGGACAGGGGGACATCCAAGAGACCCAGTACTTC. J is TRBJ2-5 and V is TRBV10-3; 11 bases are a match to TRBD1. CDR1 ENHRY and CDR2 SYGVKD come from the germline V gene. The CDR3 runs to 18 residues. V lost 4 bases and J lost 1; bases outside the gene matches: 11.